A single sample is the source of the 24 T cell receptor beta chains below, sequenced in a study of blood T cell repertoires in COVID-19. Clones were read by immunoSEQ multiplex PCR, and TCRdb kept only the in-frame ones, dropping some. The sample has about 240,000 clones, over 75% seen once. Material: peripheral blood. The origin of the receptors is a woman aged 30 to 39 with acute or convalescent COVID-19.

The rearrangement joins TRBV7-2 to TRBJ1-6; TRBD1 matches 7 bases. The V gene's germline CDR1 is SGHTA and CDR2 FQGNSA. The CDR3 covers 15 residues. The V gene end was trimmed by 5 bases and the J gene end by 10 bases; junction bases not matched to a gene: 11. The CDR3 reads CASSGRQGGGSPLHF. In DNA, the CDR3 is TGTGCCAGCAGCGGAAGACAGGGTGGGGGGTCACCCCTCCACTTT.

V gene TRBV9 combines with J gene TRBJ1-2; D might be TRBD1 (6 bases). The CDR3 consists of 14 residues. Germline CDR1 is SGDLS and CDR2 is YYNGEE. V was trimmed by 3 bases and J by 7 bases, leaving 16 bases between them. The CDR3 region is CASSADTGLGGYTF. In nucleotides, the CDR3 is TGTGCCAGCAGCGCAGACACAGGGTTGGGTGGCTACACCTTC.

The V and J genes are TRBV7-3 and TRBJ2-1; unclear D gene. CDR1 and CDR2 (germline): SGHTA, FQGTGA. V was shortened by 1 base and J by 0 bases, with 16 bases between the two germline ends. The CDR3 is made up of 18 amino acids. CDR3 nucleotides: TGTGCCAGCAGCTTAAACGACAAGACCAAAAGCTCCTACAATGAGCAGTTCTTC. It yields the protein CASSLNDKTKSSYNEQFF.

The chain employs TRBV7-2 and TRBJ2-7, with 9 nucleotides matching TRBD2. Trimming cost V 1 base and J 3 bases; bases outside gene matches: 1. This CDR3 has 14 residues. The germline gives CDR1 SGHTA, CDR2 FQGNSA. CDR3 region: CASSLETSGYEQYF. The CDR3, as DNA: TGTGCCAGCAGCTTAGAGACTAGCGGCTACGAGCAGTACTTC.

V usage is TRBV5-8 and J usage is TRBJ2-4; 7 bases map to TRBD2. This CDR3 contains 17 residues. The V segment lost 4 bases and the J segment 0 bases; nucleotides outside the gene matches: 10. Germline V lookup: CDR1 SGHTS, CDR2 YDEGEE. The CDR3 coding sequence is TGTGCCAGCAGCCCGGTCGGGGGAGGGGTAGCCAAAAACATTCAGTACTTC. Translated, it gives CASSPVGGGVAKNIQYF.

The chain joins TRBV5-6 to TRBJ2-1, with D hard to call. V was clipped by 2 bases and J by 4 bases, with 10 bases between them. Per germline, CDR1 SGHDT and CDR2 YYEEEE. This CDR3 has 14 amino acids. CDR3 sequence: CASSFRMPYNEQFF. For the CDR3, the DNA is TGTGCCAGCAGCTTCAGGATGCCGTACAATGAGCAGTTCTTC.

V gene TRBV30 combines with J gene TRBJ1-6; 8 bases align to TRBD1. The germline gives CDR1 GTSNPN, CDR2 SVGIG (reference sequence). V gave up 3 bases and J gave up 6 bases; unmatched junction bases: 13. CDR3 length: 17 amino acids. The CDR3 sequence: CAWSQRGGQGLNSPLHF. Here the CDR3 DNA reads TGTGCCTGGAGCCAAAGGGGAGGACAGGGCCTTAATTCACCCCTCCACTTT.

The chain combines TRBV18 with TRBJ2-5; 9 positions agree with TRBD2. Germline CDR1 KGHSH, CDR2 LQKENI. V shed 3 bases, J shed 5 bases, and the junction held 1 base outside the gene matches. This CDR3 spans 13 amino acids. The CDR3 spells CASSPGLAETQYF. The CDR3 nucleotides are TGTGCCAGCTCACCGGGACTAGCTGAGACCCAGTACTTC.

The V gene is TRBV3-1 (or the pseudogene TRBV3-2), the J gene TRBJ1-4, with 7 bases matching TRBD1. V lost 3 bases to trimming and J lost 4 bases; unmatched junction nucleotides: 2. There are 14 residues in the CDR3. Germline V lookup: CDR1 LGHDT, CDR2 YNNKEL (reference sequence). CDR3 DNA: TGTGCCAGCAGCCAGGACAGGCGTAATGAAAAACTGTTTTTT. It translates to CASSQDRRNEKLFF.

The CDR3 here is CSVHVRISGANVLTF. CDR3 nucleotides: TGCAGCGTTCACGTCAGGATCTCTGGGGCCAACGTCCTGACTTTC. The V and J genes are TRBV29-1 and TRBJ2-6, with D uncertain. The CDR3 has 15 residues. Trimming shortened V by 5 bases and J by 0 bases, and 11 bases separated the two germline ends. Germline-derived CDR1 and CDR2 are SQVTM and ANQGSEA.

This chain uses TRBV27 with TRBJ2-2, with a weak D call TRBD1 (5 bases). Germline V gene data show CDR1 as MNHEY and CDR2 as SMNVEV (reference sequence). The V and J ends lost 2 bases and 6 bases respectively, with 13 bases between them. This CDR3 comprises 15 residues. The DNA of the CDR3 is TGTGCCAGCAGTTTAGGGGCCCCTAGGCCCGGGGAGCTGTTTTTT. Translated, it gives CASSLGAPRPGELFF.

The rearrangement links TRBV18 to TRBJ2-7; TRBD2 matches at 15 bases. CDR3 size: 16 residues. With 3 bases clipped from V and 4 bases from J, the junction kept 4 bases outside the gene matches. CDR1 and CDR2 (germline): KGHSH, LQKENI. The CDR3 nucleotides are TGTGCCAGCTCACCTAGGGGACTAGCGGGAGGTTACGAGCAGTACTTC. Its protein is CASSPRGLAGGYEQYF.

In this sample, this clone turned up once. This chain joins TRBV21-1 and TRBJ2-2; TRBD1 reflects the table's D call only, with no check against the DNA. TRBV21-1 is a documented pseudogene. The CDR3 totals 14 residues. The CDR3 DNA is TGTGCCAGCAGCAAAATTCTTGGGGGCCGAGAGCTGTTTTTT. It specifies CASSKILGGRELFF.

Only one count was recorded for this clone. V and J are TRBV6-5 and TRBJ1-1, with unresolved D. Per the germline V gene, CDR1 is MNHEY and CDR2 is SVGAGI. The CDR3 extends over 12 amino acids. With 8 bases removed from V and 5 bases from J, the gap between germline ends came to 12 bases. The CDR3: CASVVVRTEAFF. The CDR3 nucleotides read TGTGCCAGCGTCGTCGTTCGGACTGAAGCTTTCTTT.

A few counts support this clone. This chain uses TRBV27 with TRBJ2-7; D possibly corresponds to TRBD1 (6 bases). The V gene's germline CDR1 is MNHEY and CDR2 SMNVEV (reference sequence). There are 12 residues in the CDR3. Trimming cost V 9 bases and J 4 bases, with 13 bases left between them. The CDR3 DNA reads as TGTGCCAGTTCCCAGGGGAATTACGAGCAGTACTTC. Protein product: CASSQGNYEQYF.

This chain links TRBV7-2 with TRBJ2-3, with 8 nucleotides matching TRBD1. This CDR3 spans 16 amino acids. The J segment lost 4 bases and the V segment lost 5 bases, leaving 11 bases of the junction unmatched. The germline CDR1 and CDR2 sequences are SGHTA and FQGNSA. CDR3 residues: CASSRIRGQRSDTQYF. The CDR3 DNA reads as TGTGCCAGCAGCCGGATCAGGGGGCAAAGGTCAGATACGCAGTATTTT.

V and J are TRBV14 and TRBJ2-7; 12 positions agree with TRBD2. CDR1 is SGHDN, CDR2 FVKESK, per germline. The length of the CDR3 is 17 residues. After removal of 1 base from V and 2 bases from J, the junction contained 6 bases not matched to a gene. CDR3 nucleotide sequence: TGTGCCAGCAGCCAAGGACTAGCGGGAGCCTATACCTACGAGCAGTACTTC. It codes for CASSQGLAGAYTYEQYF.

The chain joins TRBV11-2 to TRBJ2-7; the match to TRBD1 covers 7 bases. The CDR3 length is 16 residues. Germline V gives CDR1 SGHAT, CDR2 FQNNGV. V was pared by 3 bases and J by 2 bases, with 10 bases of the junction left unmatched. The CDR3 DNA is TGTGCCAGCAGCTTGAGTCCCAGGGACAGAGCCTACGAGCAGTACTTC. Protein product: CASSLSPRDRAYEQYF.

This chain joins TRBV5-1 and TRBJ2-1; TRBD2 matches at 8 bases. The CDR3 is made up of 20 amino acids. V shed 3 bases and J 0 bases; nucleotides not matched to a gene: 17. Germline values: CDR1 SGHRS, CDR2 YFSETQ. For the CDR3, the DNA is TGCGCCAGCAGCTCCGCCCGGGTTAGCGGGATCGTGGGCTCCTACAATGAGCAGTTCTTC. Its translation: CASSSARVSGIVGSYNEQFF.

This clone was counted once. For the CDR3, the DNA is TGTGCCAGCAGCTTAGGGGGTAGCGGGAGAGGTGAGCAGTTCTTC. This codes for CASSLGGSGRGEQFF. J is TRBJ2-1 and V is TRBV13; 9 bases agree with TRBD2. From germline, CDR1 is PRHDT and CDR2 FYEKMQ (reference sequence). The CDR3 is made up of 15 amino acids. Unmatched junction bases numbered 6, after V lost 0 bases and J lost 9 bases.

The chain carries TRBV19 and TRBJ1-1, with D maybe TRBD1 (5 bases). V was cut by 5 bases and J by 5 bases, with 15 bases left in between. The germline CDR1 and CDR2 sequences are LNHDA and SQIVND (reference sequence). The CDR3 covers 14 residues. The CDR3 protein is CASSSDLGGTEAFF. CDR3 in DNA: TGTGCCAGTAGTTCAGACTTGGGGGGGACTGAAGCTTTCTTT.

V is TRBV6-1 and J is TRBJ2-5, with D tentatively TRBD2 (5 bases). The germline V gene encodes CDR1 MNHNS and CDR2 SASEGT. The CDR3 length is 16 residues. The V gene lost 4 bases and the J gene lost 5 bases, with 20 bases spanning the gap. The CDR3 loop reads CASSVGGSSVSETQYF. In nucleotides, the CDR3 is TGTGCCAGCAGTGTAGGTGGGAGTTCGGTATCGGAGACCCAGTACTTC.

The genes are TRBV7-2 and TRBJ2-7; D not certain. With 4 bases removed from V and 0 bases from J, the gap between germline ends came to 10 bases. Germline V gene sequence: CDR1 SGHTA, CDR2 FQGNSA. This CDR3 spans 14 amino acids. In DNA, the CDR3 is TGTGCCAGCAGCTCCTCTAGTATCTCCTACGAGCAGTACTTC. It encodes CASSSSSISYEQYF.

V usage is TRBV7-9 and J usage is TRBJ2-3; D is undetermined. CDR3 length equals 14 residues. Trimming cost V 3 bases and J 3 bases, with 10 bases left between them. Germline lookup yields CDR1 SEHNR and CDR2 FQNEAQ (reference sequence). The CDR3 reads CASSFPNRTDTQYF. Here the CDR3 DNA reads TGTGCCAGCAGCTTCCCGAACCGGACAGATACGCAGTATTTT.